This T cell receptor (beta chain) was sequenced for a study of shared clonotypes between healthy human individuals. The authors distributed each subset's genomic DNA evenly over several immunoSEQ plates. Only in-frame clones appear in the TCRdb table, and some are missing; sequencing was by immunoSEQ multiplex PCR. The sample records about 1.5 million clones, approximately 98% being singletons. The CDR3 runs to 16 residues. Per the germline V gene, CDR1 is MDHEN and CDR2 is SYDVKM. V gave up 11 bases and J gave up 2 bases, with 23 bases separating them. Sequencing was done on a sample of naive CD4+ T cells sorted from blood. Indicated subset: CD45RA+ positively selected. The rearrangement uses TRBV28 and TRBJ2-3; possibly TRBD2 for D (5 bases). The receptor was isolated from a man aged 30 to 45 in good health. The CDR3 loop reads CAGSSRRAQFTDTQYF. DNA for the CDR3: TGTGCCGGCTCCTCCCGGCGGGCCCAGTTCACAGATACGCAGTATTTT.